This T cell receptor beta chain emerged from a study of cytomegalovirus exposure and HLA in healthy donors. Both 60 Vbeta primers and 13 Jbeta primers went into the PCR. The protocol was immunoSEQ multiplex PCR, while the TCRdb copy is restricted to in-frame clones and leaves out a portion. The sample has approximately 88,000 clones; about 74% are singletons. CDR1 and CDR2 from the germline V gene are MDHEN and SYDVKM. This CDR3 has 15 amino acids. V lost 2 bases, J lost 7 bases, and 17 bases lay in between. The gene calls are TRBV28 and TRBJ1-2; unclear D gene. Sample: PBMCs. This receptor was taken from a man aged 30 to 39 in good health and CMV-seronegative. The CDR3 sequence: CASSLKRVRGFGYTF. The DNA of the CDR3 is TGTGCCAGCAGTTTAAAACGGGTACGGGGTTTTGGCTACACCTTC.